These T cell receptor beta chains were read from a single sample in a study of neoadjuvant nivolumab and ipilimumab in lung cancer. Assay: immunoSEQ multiplex PCR; the TCRdb copy retains only in-frame clones and omits some. Among 24,000 or so clones listed, over 80% were seen once. Specimen: peripheral blood, collected before neoadjuvant nivolumab, alone or with ipilimumab. Receptors originate from an adult with non-small cell lung cancer. Each CDR3 is given with its conserved first and last residue. D genes are given only for firm matches. The size entry is marked missing in some rows and otherwise reads once, few, many or a size class.

TRBJ1-1 | TRBV5-1 | NA | NA | TGCGCCAGCAGCTTGGCGGGACTCCGGGACAACTTTATGAACACTGAAGCTTTCTTT | CASSLAGLRDNFMNTEAFF
TRBJ1-6 | TRBV2 | NA | few | TGTGCCAGCAGAGAGACATACGTCTATAATTCACCCCTCCACTTT | CASRETYVYNSPLHF
TRBJ2-7 | TRBV4-2 | TRBD1 | NA | TGTGCCAGCAGCCAAGAGGCAGGGGGCTCCTACGAGCAGTACTTC | CASSQEAGGSYEQYF
TRBJ1-1 | TRBV6-1 | NA | NA | TGTGCCAGCAGGAGGGGCCCGTGGGGCACTGAAGCTTTCTTT | CASRRGPWGTEAFF
TRBJ2-2 | TRBV7-7 | NA | NA | TGTGCCAGCAGTCCCGGACGCCTCGTCGGCCCCGGGGAGCTGTTTTTT | CASSPGRLVGPGELFF
TRBJ1-6 | TRBV7-2 | NA | NA | TGTGCCAGCAGCCCAATGGCAGGGAGTAATTCACCCCTCCACTTT | CASSPMAGSNSPLHF
TRBJ2-7 | TRBV6-5 | TRBD1 | few | TGTGCCAGCAGCGGACAGGGCTACGAGCAGTACTTC | CASSGQGYEQYF
TRBJ1-6 | TRBV14 | NA | NA | TGTGCCAGCAGTACCATCTCTGGGGACGCGAGATCACCCCTCCACTTT | CASSTISGDARSPLHF
TRBJ1-1 | TRBV7-8 | NA | NA | TGTGCCAGCAGCTACTCGATGGACCTACACACTGAAGCTTTCTTT | CASSYSMDLHTEAFF
TRBJ1-1 | TRBV18 | NA | NA | TGTGCCAGCTCACAAACACAGGGTTTGGGGAACACTGAAGCTTTCTTT | CASSQTQGLGNTEAFF
TRBJ1-2 | TRBV20-1 | NA | NA | TGCAGTGCTAGAGGGGCGCAAGGCTACACCTTC | CSARGAQGYTF
TRBJ1-6 | TRBV9 | NA | NA | TGTGCCAGCAGCGTGGGAGGGATTAATTCACCCCTCCACTTT | CASSVGGINSPLHF
TRBJ2-1 | TRBV7-2 | TRBD2 | NA | TGTGCCAGCAGCCGAAATCTACTAGCGGGGGTAAATGAGCAGTTCTTC | CASSRNLLAGVNEQFF
TRBJ1-2 | TRBV6-1 | TRBD1 | NA | TGTGCCAGCAGTGAAGCGAGTAGGGGGACAGGGTATGGCTACACCTTC | CASSEASRGTGYGYTF
TRBJ2-7 | TRBV11-3 | NA | NA | TGTGCCAGCAGCACAGGGCACGAGCAGTACTTC | CASSTGHEQYF
TRBJ2-7 | TRBV10-3 | TRBD1 | NA | TGTGCCATCAGCCCGGGACAGGTAGTCTACGAGCAGTACTTC | CAISPGQVVYEQYF
TRBJ2-4 | TRBV2 | TRBD1 | once | TGTGCCAGCAGAGGGGGGACAGGGGCTGCAAACATTCAGTACTTC | CASRGGTGAANIQYF
TRBJ2-7 | TRBV7-8 | NA | NA | TGTGCCAGCAGCTTGGATCGCCTCCCCGACGACGAGCAGTACTTC | CASSLDRLPDDEQYF
TRBJ1-6 | TRBV5-4 | NA | once | TGTGCCAGCAGCTTGGGGCAGCCGAATTCACCCCTCCACTTT | CASSLGQPNSPLHF
TRBJ2-2 | TRBV7-9 | NA | NA | TGTGCCAGCATCAGGGGTTATACCGGGGAGCTGTTTTTT | CASIRGYTGELFF
TRBJ1-4 | TRBV6-1 | NA | NA | TGTGCCAGCCGGGGGCCCGCTAATGAAAAACTGTTTTTT | CASRGPANEKLFF
TRBJ2-2 | TRBV7-6 | TRBD2 | NA | TGTGCCAGCAGCTCGGGGGGGCAGACCGGGGAGCTGTTTTTT | CASSSGGQTGELFF
TRBJ1-6 | TRBV6-1 | NA | NA | TGTGCCAGCAGTGTACAGGACAATAATTCACCCCTCCACTTT | CASSVQDNNSPLHF
TRBJ1-2 | TRBV6-5 | NA | NA | TGTGCCAGCAGCCCGGGGAGTGTGGGCTATGGCTACACCTTC | CASSPGSVGYGYTF
TRBJ2-7 | TRBV14 | NA | NA | TGTGCCAGCAGCCACGGATCGCTGAGTCGTGGCCCCCGTTCCTACGAGCAGTACTTC | CASSHGSLSRGPRSYEQYF
TRBJ2-5 | TRBV10-3 | NA | few | TGTGCCATCAGTGAAGGCTATCAAGAGACCCAGTACTTC | CAISEGYQETQYF
TRBJ2-6 | TRBV6-5 | NA | NA | TGTGCCAGTCTCAGGGACTTCTCTGGGGCCAACGTCCTGACTTTC | CASLRDFSGANVLTF
TRBJ1-3 | TRBV9 | NA | NA | TGTGCCAGCAGCGCAAGGACGGGAAACTCTGGAAACACCATATATTTT | CASSARTGNSGNTIYF
TRBJ2-1 | TRBV5-6 | NA | NA | TGTGCCAGCAGCTTGATTAGGGAGCAGTTCTTC | CASSLIREQFF
TRBJ1-4 | TRBV15 | NA | NA | TGTGCCACCAGCAGAGATCGCGGACTTGAAGTAGGGGAAAAACTGTTTTTT | CATSRDRGLEVGEKLFF
TRBJ2-7 | TRBV5-6 | NA | once | TGTGCCAGCAGCCGTTTCCACGAGCAGTACTTC | CASSRFHEQYF
TRBJ2-5 | TRBV7-2 | NA | NA | TGTGCCAGCAGCACCCGGTGGCAGGGAGAGACCCAGTACTTC | CASSTRWQGETQYF
TRBJ1-3 | TRBV5-1 | NA | NA | TGCGCCAGCAGCCCAGGGACGACCCAGGGAAACACCATATATTTT | CASSPGTTQGNTIYF
TRBJ1-1 | TRBV9 | NA | few | TGTGCCAGCAGCGTAGTCAGGGGCACTGAAGCTTTCTTT | CASSVVRGTEAFF
TRBJ2-3 | TRBV4-1 | NA | NA | TGCGCCAGCAAAACGGGGGACACAGATACGCAGTATTTT | CASKTGDTDTQYF
TRBJ2-5 | TRBV6-6 | TRBD2 | NA | TGTGCCAGCAGTTACTCGGGGGGGTCGTTAGAGACCCAGTACTTC | CASSYSGGSLETQYF
TRBJ1-6 | TRBV5-6 | NA | NA | TGTGCCAGCAGCTTGGTGCAGAATTATAATTCACCCCTCCACTTT | CASSLVQNYNSPLHF
TRBJ1-1 | TRBV10-3 | NA | NA | TGTGCCATCAGTGAAGAAAGGGACACTGAAGCTTTCTTT | CAISEERDTEAFF
TRBJ2-3 | TRBV29-1 | TRBD2 | NA | TGCAGCGTTGAGGGATGGGGAGGGTTAGGCACAGATACGCAGTATTTT | CSVEGWGGLGTDTQYF
TRBJ2-6 | TRBV2 | NA | NA | TGTGCCAGCAGCAGTGAGACTGGGGCCAACGTCCTGACTTTC | CASSSETGANVLTF
TRBJ2-2 | TRBV5-6 | TRBD2 | NA | TGTGCCAGCAGCTGGGGCGGCGGGGGAAGCACCGGGGAGCTGTTTTTT | CASSWGGGGSTGELFF
TRBJ1-2 | TRBV13 | NA | NA | TGTGCCAGCAGCCAAGGGCAGGGCTATGGCTACACCTTC | CASSQGQGYGYTF
TRBJ2-3 | TRBV11-2 | TRBD2 | NA | TGTGCCAGCAGCTTAGGACTAGCGGGGAACACAGATACGCAGTATTTT | CASSLGLAGNTDTQYF
TRBJ1-5 | TRBV7-6 | NA | once | TGTGCCAGCAGCTTAGGGCTTAATCAGCCCCAGCATTTT | CASSLGLNQPQHF
TRBJ2-5 | TRBV5-1 | TRBD1 | NA | TGCGCCAGCAGCTCCCAGCCGACAGGGTCCGGGGAGACCCAGTACTTC | CASSSQPTGSGETQYF
TRBJ2-7 | TRBV19 | NA | few | TGTGCCAGTAGTGTCTCCGGGCTCATCTACGAGCAGTACTTC | CASSVSGLIYEQYF
TRBJ2-1 | TRBV9 | NA | NA | TGTGCCAGCAGCGTAGATGGCAGGGCGAATGAGCAGTTCTTC | CASSVDGRANEQFF
TRBJ1-6 | TRBV4-2 | NA | few | TGTGCCAGCAGCACCCGTGCCGACGGGGGCCTTTCACCCCTCCACTTT | CASSTRADGGLSPLHF
TRBJ1-5 | TRBV18 | NA | few | TGTGCCAGCTCACCCGACATAAGCAATCAGCCCCAGCATTTT | CASSPDISNQPQHF
TRBJ1-3 | TRBV6-5 | NA | NA | TGTGCCAGCCGCGTAAAGGGAAACTCTGGAAACACCATATATTTT | CASRVKGNSGNTIYF
TRBJ2-5 | TRBV6-6 | NA | NA | TGTGCCAGCAGTCCCGGAGTTAGCGGAAACCAAGAGACCCAGTACTTC | CASSPGVSGNQETQYF
TRBJ2-7 | TRBV10-3 | NA | NA | TGTGCCAACGGACGGAGCTCCTACGAGCAGTACTTC | CANGRSSYEQYF
TRBJ1-2 | TRBV2 | NA | NA | TGTGCCAGCAGTGAAAGGGCAGGGACGGATGGCTACACCTTC | CASSERAGTDGYTF